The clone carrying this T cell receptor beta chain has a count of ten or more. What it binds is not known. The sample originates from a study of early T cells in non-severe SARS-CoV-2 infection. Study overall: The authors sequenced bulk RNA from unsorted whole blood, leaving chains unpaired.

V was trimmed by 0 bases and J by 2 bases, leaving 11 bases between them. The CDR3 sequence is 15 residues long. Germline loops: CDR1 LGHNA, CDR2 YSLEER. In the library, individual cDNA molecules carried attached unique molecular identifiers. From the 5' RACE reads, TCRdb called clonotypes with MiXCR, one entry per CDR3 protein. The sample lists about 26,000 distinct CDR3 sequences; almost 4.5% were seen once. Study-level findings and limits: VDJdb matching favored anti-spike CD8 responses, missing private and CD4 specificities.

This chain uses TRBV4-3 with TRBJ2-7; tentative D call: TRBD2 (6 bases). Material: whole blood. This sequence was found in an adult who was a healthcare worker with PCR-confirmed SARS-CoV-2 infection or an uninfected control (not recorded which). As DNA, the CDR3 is TGCGCCAGCAGCCAAGACGCGGGATACACCTACGAGCAGTACTTC. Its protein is CASSQDAGYTYEQYF.